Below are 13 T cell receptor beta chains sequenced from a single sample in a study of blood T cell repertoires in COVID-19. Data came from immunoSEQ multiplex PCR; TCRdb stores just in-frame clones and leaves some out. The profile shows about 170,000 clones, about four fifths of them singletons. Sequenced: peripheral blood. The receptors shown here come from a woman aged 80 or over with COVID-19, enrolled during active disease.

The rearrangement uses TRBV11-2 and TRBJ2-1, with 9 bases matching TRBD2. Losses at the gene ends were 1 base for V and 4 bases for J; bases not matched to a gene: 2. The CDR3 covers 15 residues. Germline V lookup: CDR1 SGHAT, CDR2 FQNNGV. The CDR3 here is CASSLVLAGYNEQFF. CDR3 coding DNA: TGTGCCAGCAGCTTAGTGCTAGCGGGATACAATGAGCAGTTCTTC.

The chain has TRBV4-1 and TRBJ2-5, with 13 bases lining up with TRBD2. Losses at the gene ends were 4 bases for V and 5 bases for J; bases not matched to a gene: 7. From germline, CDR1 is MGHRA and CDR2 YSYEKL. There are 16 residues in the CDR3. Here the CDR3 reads CASSLARLAGGETQYF. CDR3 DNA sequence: TGCGCCAGCAGCCTAGCCCGACTAGCGGGAGGTGAGACCCAGTACTTC.

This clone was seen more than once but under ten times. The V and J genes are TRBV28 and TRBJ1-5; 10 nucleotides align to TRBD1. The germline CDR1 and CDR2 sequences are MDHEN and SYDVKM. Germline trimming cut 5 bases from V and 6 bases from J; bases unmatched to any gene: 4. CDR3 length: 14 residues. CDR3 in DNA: TGTGCCAGCAGTGGATGGGACAGGGGTCAGCCCCAGCATTTT. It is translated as CASSGWDRGQPQHF.

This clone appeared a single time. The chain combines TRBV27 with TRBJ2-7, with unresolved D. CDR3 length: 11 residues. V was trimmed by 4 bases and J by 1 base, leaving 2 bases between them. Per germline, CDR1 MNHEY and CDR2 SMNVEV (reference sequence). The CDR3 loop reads CASSSSYEQYF. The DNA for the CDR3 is TGTGCCAGCAGTTCGTCCTACGAGCAGTACTTC.

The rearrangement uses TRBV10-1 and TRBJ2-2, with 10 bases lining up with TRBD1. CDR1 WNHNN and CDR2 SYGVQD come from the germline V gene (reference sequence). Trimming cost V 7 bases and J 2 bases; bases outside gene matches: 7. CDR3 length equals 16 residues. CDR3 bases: TGCGCCAGCAATAACGACAGGGGGCTTAACACCGGGGAGCTGTTTTTT. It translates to CASNNDRGLNTGELFF.

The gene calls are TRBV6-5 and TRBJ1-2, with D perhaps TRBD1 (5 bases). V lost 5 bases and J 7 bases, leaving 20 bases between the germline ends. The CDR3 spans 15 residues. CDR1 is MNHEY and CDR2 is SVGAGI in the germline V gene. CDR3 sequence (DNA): TGTGCCAGCAGTCCTCCCGGCGCAGGGTTGTTTGGCTACACCTTC. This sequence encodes CASSPPGAGLFGYTF.

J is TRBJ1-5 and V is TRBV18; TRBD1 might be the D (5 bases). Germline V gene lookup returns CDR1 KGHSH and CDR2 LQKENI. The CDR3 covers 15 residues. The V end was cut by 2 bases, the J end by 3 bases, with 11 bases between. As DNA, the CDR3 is TGTGCCAGCTCACCAGGGGCCGCCGCCAATCAGCCCCAGCATTTT. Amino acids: CASSPGAAANQPQHF.

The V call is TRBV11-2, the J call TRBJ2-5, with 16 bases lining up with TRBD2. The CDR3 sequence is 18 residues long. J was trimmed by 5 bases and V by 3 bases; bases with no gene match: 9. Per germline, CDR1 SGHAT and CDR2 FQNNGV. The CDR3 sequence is CASSFQQGLAGGWETQYF. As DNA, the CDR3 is TGTGCCAGCAGCTTTCAGCAGGGACTAGCGGGAGGGTGGGAGACCCAGTACTTC.

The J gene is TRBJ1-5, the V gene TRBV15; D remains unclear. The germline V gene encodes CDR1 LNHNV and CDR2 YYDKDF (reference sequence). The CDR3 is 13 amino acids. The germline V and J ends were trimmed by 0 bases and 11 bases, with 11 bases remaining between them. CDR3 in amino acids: CATSRDGWAAQHF. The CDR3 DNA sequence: TGTGCCACCAGCAGAGATGGTTGGGCAGCCCAGCATTTT.

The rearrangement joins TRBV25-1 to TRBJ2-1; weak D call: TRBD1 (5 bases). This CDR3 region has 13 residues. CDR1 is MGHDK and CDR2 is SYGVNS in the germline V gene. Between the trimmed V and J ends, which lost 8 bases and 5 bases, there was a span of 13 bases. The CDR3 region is CASGHPLNNEQFF. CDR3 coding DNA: TGTGCCAGCGGACACCCGCTAAACAATGAGCAGTTCTTC. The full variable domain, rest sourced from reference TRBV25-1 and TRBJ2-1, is EADIYQTPRYLVIGTGKKITLECSQTMGHDKMYWYQQDPGMELHLIHYSYGVNSTEKGDLSSESTVSRIRTEHFPLTLESARPSHTSQYLCASGHPLNNEQFFGPGTRLTVL.

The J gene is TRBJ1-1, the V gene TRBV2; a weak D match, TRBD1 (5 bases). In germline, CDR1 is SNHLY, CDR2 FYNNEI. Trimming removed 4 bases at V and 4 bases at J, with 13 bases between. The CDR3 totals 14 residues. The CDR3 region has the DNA TGTGCCAGCAGTGCGGACACCCTGGGCACTGAAGCTTTCTTT. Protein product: CASSADTLGTEAFF.

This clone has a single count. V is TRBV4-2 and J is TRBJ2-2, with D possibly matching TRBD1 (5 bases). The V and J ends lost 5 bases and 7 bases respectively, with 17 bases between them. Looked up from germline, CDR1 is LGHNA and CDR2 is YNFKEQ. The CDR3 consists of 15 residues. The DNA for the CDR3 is TGTGCCAGCAGCGCACAGGCTAGTTACAGCGGGGAGCTGTTTTTT. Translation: CASSAQASYSGELFF.

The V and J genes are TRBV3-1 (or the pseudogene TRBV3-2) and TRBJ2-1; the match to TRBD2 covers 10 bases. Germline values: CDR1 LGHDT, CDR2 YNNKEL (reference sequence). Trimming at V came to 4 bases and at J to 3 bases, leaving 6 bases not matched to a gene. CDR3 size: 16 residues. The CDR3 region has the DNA TGTGCCAGCAGCCCGCAACCTAGCGGGAGCTACAATGAGCAGTTCTTC. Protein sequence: CASSPQPSGSYNEQFF.